This T cell receptor beta chain was recorded in a study of blood T cells in healthy people across ages. Notes on the study in general: Per million T cells, TCR beta diversity dropped roughly linearly as age increased.

Sample-barcoded 5' priming and a J-beta primer mix drove a second PCR of 7 to 11 cycles. TCRdb re-called the 5' RACE reads through MiXCR, storing one row per CDR3 protein. The table records 650,000 to 950,000 distinct CDR3 sequences, approximately 44% of them present only once. Concerning this clonotype: Its antigen is currently unknown. With a much larger clone just one base away, this may be a read error.

The CDR3 is made up of 12 amino acids. Trimming took off 4 bases at V and 6 bases at J, with 7 bases between the two ends. Germline loops: CDR1 MNHEY, CDR2 SVGEGT. Sequencing was done on a sample of blood. This receptor was identified in a man between 60 and 70 years old in good health. This sequence joins TRBV6-2 or TRBV6-3 and TRBJ1-5; D call uncertain. This chain's CDR3 is CASSLSFQPQHF. CDR3 bases: TGTGCCAGCAGTTTGAGTTTTCAGCCCCAGCATTTT.